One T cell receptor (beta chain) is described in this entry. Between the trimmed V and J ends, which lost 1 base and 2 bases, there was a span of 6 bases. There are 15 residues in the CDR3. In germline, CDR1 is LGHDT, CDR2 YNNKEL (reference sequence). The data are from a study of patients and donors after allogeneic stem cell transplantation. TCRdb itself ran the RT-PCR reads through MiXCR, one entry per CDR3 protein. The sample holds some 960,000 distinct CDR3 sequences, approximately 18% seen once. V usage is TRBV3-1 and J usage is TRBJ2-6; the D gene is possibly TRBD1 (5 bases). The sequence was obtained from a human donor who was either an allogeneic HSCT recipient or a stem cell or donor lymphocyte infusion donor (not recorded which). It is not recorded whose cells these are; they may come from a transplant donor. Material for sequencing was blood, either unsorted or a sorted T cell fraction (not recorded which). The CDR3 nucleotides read TGTGCCAGCAGCCAAGGCAGGGCTGGGGCCAACGTCCTGACTTTC. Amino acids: CASSQGRAGANVLTF. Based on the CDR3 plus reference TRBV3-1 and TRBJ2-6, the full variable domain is DTAVSQTPKYLVTQMGNDKSIKCEQNLGHDTMYWYKQDSKKFLKIMFSYNNKELIINETVPNRFSPKSPDKAHLNLHINSLELGDSAVYFCASSQGRAGANVLTFGAGSRLTVL.